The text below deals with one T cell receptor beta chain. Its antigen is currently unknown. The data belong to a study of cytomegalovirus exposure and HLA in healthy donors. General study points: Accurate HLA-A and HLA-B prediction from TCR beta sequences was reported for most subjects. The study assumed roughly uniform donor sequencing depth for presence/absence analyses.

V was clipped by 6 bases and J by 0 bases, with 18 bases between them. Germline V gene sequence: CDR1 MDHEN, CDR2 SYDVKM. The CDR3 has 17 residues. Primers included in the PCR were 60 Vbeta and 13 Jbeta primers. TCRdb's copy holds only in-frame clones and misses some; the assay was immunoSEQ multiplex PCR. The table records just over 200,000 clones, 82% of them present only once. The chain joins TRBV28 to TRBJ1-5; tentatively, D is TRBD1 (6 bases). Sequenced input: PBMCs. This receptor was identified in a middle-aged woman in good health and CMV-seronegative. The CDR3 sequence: CASSIFFRGDSNQPQHF. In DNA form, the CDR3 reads TGTGCCAGCAGCATCTTCTTCAGGGGAGATAGCAATCAGCCCCAGCATTTT. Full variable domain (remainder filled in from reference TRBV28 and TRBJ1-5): DVKVTQSSRYLVKRTGEKVFLECVQDMDHENMFWYRQDPGLGLRLIYFSYDVKMKEKGDIPEGYSVSREKKERFSLILESASTNQTSMYLCASSIFFRGDSNQPQHFGDGTRLSIL.